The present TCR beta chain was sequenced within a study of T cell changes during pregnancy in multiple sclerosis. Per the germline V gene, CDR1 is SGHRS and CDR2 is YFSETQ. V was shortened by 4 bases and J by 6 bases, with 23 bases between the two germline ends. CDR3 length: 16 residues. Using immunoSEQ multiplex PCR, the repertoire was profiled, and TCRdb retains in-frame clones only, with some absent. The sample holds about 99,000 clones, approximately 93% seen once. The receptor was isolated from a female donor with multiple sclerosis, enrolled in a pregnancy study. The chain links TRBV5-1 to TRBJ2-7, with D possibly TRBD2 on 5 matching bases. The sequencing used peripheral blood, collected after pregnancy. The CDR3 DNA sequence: TGCGCCAGCAGCCGGGAAATGGCGGCAGTTAGTGGCGAGCAGTACTTC. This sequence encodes CASSREMAAVSGEQYF.